This T cell receptor (beta chain) was retrieved from a study of T cell responses to AZD1222 COVID-19 vaccine. The repertoire was sequenced with immunoSEQ multiplex PCR; TCRdb's copy has only in-frame clones and lacks some. This table holds 200,000 to 250,000 clones, approximately 94% found once. Details on this clone: The antigen is not known.

CDR3 length equals 14 residues. Study outcomes and limitations: Nearly half of unique spike-specific TCRs reportedly avoided B.1.351 and B.1.1.7 mutated regions. Clonal diversity was possibly underestimated; the donors were predominantly white British and more often female.

The clonotype comes from an adult in good health. Sequencing was performed on peripheral blood, taken on day 0 of MenACWY control vaccination. The rearrangement joins TRBV21-1 to TRBJ2-7; the table's D gene call, TRBD1, was not cross checked with the DNA. TRBV21-1 is a known pseudogene. DNA for the CDR3: TGTGCCAGCAGCAAACCAGGGGGTCATTCCGAGCAGTACTTC. As protein: CASSKPGGHSEQYF.